Each of the 18 T cell receptor beta chains below was sequenced from the same sample in a study of shared T cell receptors in the human thymus. Here immunoSEQ multiplex PCR was the method, and the copy in TCRdb shows in-frame clones only, minus some. Altogether more than 550,000 clones are present, 70% to 90% being singletons, with the ten largest covering around 0.0094%. These data were also reused for a study on human thymus T cells.

The specimen was thymocytes. The receptors come from a girl under three years old with a congenital heart defect.

This chain's CDR3 is CATLTGVNQPQHF. As DNA, the CDR3 is TGTGCCACCCTGACAGGGGTCAATCAGCCCCAGCATTTT. This sequence joins TRBV28 and TRBJ1-5; 8 nucleotides match TRBD1. This CDR3 comprises 13 residues. The V segment lost 10 bases and the J segment 3 bases; nucleotides outside the gene matches: 5. Per germline, CDR1 MDHEN and CDR2 SYDVKM.

The sample holds one count of this clone. The chain carries TRBV20-1 and TRBJ1-2; D is undetermined. V lost 7 bases, J lost 2 bases, and 5 bases lay in between. This CDR3 comprises 10 residues. Germline CDR1 is DFQATT and CDR2 is SNEGSKA (reference sequence). CDR3 amino acids: CSGGNYGYTF. The CDR3 nucleotides read TGCAGTGGCGGGAACTATGGCTACACCTTC.

Of note for this clone: Other DNA sequences in this sample translate to the same CDR3. This chain joins TRBV5-1 and TRBJ2-7; D gene uncertain. The V end lost 0 bases, the J end lost 4 bases, and 8 bases lay between the germline ends. CDR1 is SGHRS and CDR2 is YFSETQ in the germline V gene. CDR3 length: 13 residues. The CDR3 region has the DNA TGCGCCAGCAGCTTGGCAGGCAGATACGAGCAGTACTTC. As protein: CASSLAGRYEQYF.

CDR3 nucleotide sequence: TGCGCCAGCAGCCCAACCGGCACAGGGGATGGCTACACCTTC. This gives the protein CASSPTGTGDGYTF. The chain links TRBV5-1 to TRBJ1-2; 7 positions match TRBD1. This CDR3 has 14 amino acids. With 4 bases clipped from V and 6 bases from J, the junction kept 9 bases outside the gene matches. The germline V gene encodes CDR1 SGHRS and CDR2 YFSETQ.

This rearrangement joins TRBV16 to TRBJ1-2; TRBD1 matches at 9 bases. The V gene's germline CDR1 is KGHSY and CDR2 FQNENV. With V trimmed by 4 bases and J by 6 bases, 6 bases remained unmatched. The CDR3 sequence is 14 residues long. The CDR3 nucleotides are TGTGCCAGCAGCCCCTACAGGGGGCCAGATGGCTACACCTTC. Translating it yields CASSPYRGPDGYTF.

The gene calls are TRBV27 and TRBJ2-1, with 12 bases aligning to TRBD2. The CDR3 spans 19 residues. Trimming cost V 6 bases and J 1 base; bases outside gene matches: 13. Germline V gene lookup returns CDR1 MNHEY and CDR2 SMNVEV (reference sequence). CDR3 sequence (DNA): TGTGCCAGCAGCCGGTGGACTAGCGGGGCGCTTAGGTCCTACAATGAGCAGTTCTTC. Translating gives CASSRWTSGALRSYNEQFF.

The V and J genes are TRBV10-3 and TRBJ1-4, with a possible D match to TRBD1 (6 bases). V lost 3 bases to trimming and J lost 4 bases, with 15 bases between them. Germline V lookup: CDR1 ENHRY, CDR2 SYGVKD. The CDR3 has 16 residues. The CDR3 region is CAISDPGQFDNEKLFF. CDR3 nucleotide sequence: TGTGCCATCAGTGATCCCGGACAGTTCGATAATGAAAAACTGTTTTTT.

This clone showed up just once. This chain joins TRBV15 and TRBJ1-6, with D perhaps matching TRBD1 (6 bases). The CDR3 covers 18 residues. Trimming took 5 bases from V and 0 from J, leaving 17 bases between them. In germline, CDR1 is LNHNV, CDR2 YYDKDF (reference sequence). CDR3 DNA: TGTGCCACCAGCTCCCAGGGGCACGACAGCTCCTATAATTCACCCCTCCACTTT. Its protein product is CATSSQGHDSSYNSPLHF.

The DNA of the CDR3 is TGTGCCAGCACTGTCTCGGGGGGCTACGAGCAGTACTTC. It codes for CASTVSGGYEQYF. The chain links TRBV6-1 to TRBJ2-7; 7 nucleotides line up with TRBD2. The CDR3 has 13 residues. Germline CDR1 is MNHNS and CDR2 is SASEGT. V trimming: 7 bases; J trimming: 3 bases; junction bases outside the gene matches: 6.

The V gene is TRBV27, the J gene TRBJ2-3; 10 bases fit TRBD1. CDR1 and CDR2 (germline): MNHEY, SMNVEV (reference sequence). Losses at the gene ends were 4 bases for V and 2 bases for J; bases not matched to a gene: 18. This CDR3 comprises 20 residues. The CDR3 sequence: CASSSIDRGRGGQFTDTQYF. The CDR3 coding sequence is TGTGCCAGCAGTTCCATTGACAGGGGGCGGGGAGGGCAATTCACAGATACGCAGTATTTT.

This chain uses TRBV5-1 with TRBJ1-2; TRBD1 aligns across 7 bases. The V and J ends lost 4 bases and 8 bases, in that order; junction bases with no gene match: 5. Germline CDR1 is SGHRS and CDR2 is YFSETQ. The CDR3 runs to 12 residues. The CDR3 region has the DNA TGCGCCAGCAGCCCGGGACAGAGGGGCTACACCTTC. Protein sequence: CASSPGQRGYTF.

The chain couples TRBV4-1 to TRBJ2-7; a weak D match, TRBD2 (6 bases). V lost 0 bases to trimming and J lost 7 bases, with 13 bases between them. The CDR3 spans 14 residues. Germline V gene data show CDR1 as MGHRA and CDR2 as YSYEKL. This CDR3 reads CASSQDRDFWEQYF. Here the CDR3 DNA reads TGCGCCAGCAGCCAAGATCGGGACTTTTGGGAGCAGTACTTC.

The rearrangement joins TRBV5-5 to TRBJ1-2, with no clear D. The CDR3 consists of 13 residues. V was pared by 1 base and J by 8 bases, with 12 bases between. CDR1 is SGHKS, CDR2 YYEKEE, per germline (reference sequence). CDR3: CASSLYGLRGYTF. The DNA of the CDR3 is TGTGCCAGCAGCTTGTATGGGTTGAGGGGCTACACCTTC.

This clone appeared a few times. The chain couples TRBV5-1 to TRBJ1-6; tentatively, D is TRBD1 (5 bases). The germline V and J ends were trimmed by 0 bases and 4 bases, with 11 bases remaining between them. Germline lookup yields CDR1 SGHRS and CDR2 YFSETQ. The CDR3 sequence is 16 residues long. CDR3 DNA sequence: TGCGCCAGCAGCTTGGAGGGGTTTATTTATAATTCACCCCTCCACTTT. Its protein is CASSLEGFIYNSPLHF.

The chain uses TRBV5-4 and TRBJ2-5, with 9 bases identical to TRBD2. The trim removed 0 bases at V and 5 bases at J, leaving 5 bases unmatched. Germline V gene sequence: CDR1 SGHNT, CDR2 YYREEE (reference sequence). This CDR3 is built from 15 residues. CDR3: CASSLVRGGEETQYF. The CDR3 bases are TGTGCCAGCAGCTTGGTGCGGGGGGGGGAGGAGACCCAGTACTTC.

This sequence joins TRBV7-2 and TRBJ2-3, with 8 bases aligning to TRBD2. This CDR3 has 14 residues. V shed 2 bases, J shed 5 bases, and the junction held 3 bases outside the gene matches. The germline V gene encodes CDR1 SGHTA and CDR2 FQGNSA. CDR3 nucleotides: TGTGCCAGCAGCTTAATGCTAGCGGGAGATACGCAGTATTTT. This sequence encodes CASSLMLAGDTQYF.

This chain connects TRBV19 to TRBJ2-2; D possibly corresponds to TRBD2 (6 bases). This CDR3 region has 15 residues. From germline, CDR1 is LNHDA and CDR2 SQIVND (reference sequence). Trimming stripped 3 bases from V and 6 bases from J, with 14 bases between. CDR3 amino acids: CASSMLVRGSGELFF. CDR3 nucleotide sequence: TGTGCCAGTAGTATGTTGGTTCGGGGGTCCGGGGAGCTGTTTTTT.

The V and J genes are TRBV7-2 and TRBJ2-7; maybe TRBD2 (5 bases). CDR1 and CDR2 from the germline V gene are SGHTA and FQGNSA. V shed 5 bases and J shed 0 bases, with 14 bases lying between them. This CDR3 is built from 15 residues. The DNA of the CDR3 is TGTGCCAGCAGCCCCCCCTTGGGGAGCTCCTACGAGCAGTACTTC. Translating it yields CASSPPLGSSYEQYF.